Each of the 26 T cell receptor beta chains below was sequenced from the same sample in a study of T cells in women clearing cervical HPV infection (dated by TCRdb to 2016 to 2019). The method was the immunoSEQ multiplex PCR assay. This immuneACCESS table, as held by TCRdb, lists in-frame sequences with V and J called but not all clones. Of the missing ones, under half trace to an unresolved V gene in checked studies; the others have no known cause. The sample's clone listing holds more than 30,000 clones. 1.7% of the sample belongs to the ten largest clones. The sample taken for sequencing was blood buffy coat. These receptors were taken from a woman aged 18 to 75 with a cervical HPV16 infection that either progressed to CIN3+ or cleared (not recorded which).

On this clone itself: The CDR3 end lies 3 residues beyond the end of the read and is filled in from the germline J gene. The chain is built from TRBV7-9 and TRBJ2-5; weak D call: TRBD1 (5 bases). Germline values: CDR1 SEHNR, CDR2 FQNEAQ (reference sequence). The V gene lost 4 bases and the J gene lost 4 bases, with 16 bases spanning the gap. This CDR3 comprises 15 residues. The sequenced CDR3 bases are TGTGCCAGCAGCTCCTACAGGTCGGAAGGAGAGACC. Translated, it gives CASSSYRSEGET. The entire CDR3 protein reads CASSSYRSEGETQYF.

In regard to this clone: The sequenced fragment ends 3 residues before the CDR3 boundary, so the rest is inferred from the germline J gene. V usage is TRBV7-3 and J usage is TRBJ2-3; D is perhaps TRBD1 or TRBD2 (5 bases each). The length of the CDR3 is 15 residues. Germline lookup yields CDR1 SGHTA and CDR2 FQGTGA. This CDR3 is CASSQLKTEWETQYF. The DNA read from the CDR3 is TGTGCCAGCAGCCAACTAAAGACAGAGTGGGAGACG.

About this clone itself: The read terminates 3 residues ahead of where the CDR3 ends, so the germline J gene completes it. The chain employs TRBV18 and TRBJ1-1; 7 nucleotides line up with TRBD1. Germline V gives CDR1 KGHSH, CDR2 LQKENI. The length of the CDR3 is 14 residues. The CDR3 loop is CASSEGQPQETAFF. The DNA read from the CDR3 is TGTGCCAGCTCAGAGGGACAGCCTCAAGAGACA.

A word on this clone: Sequencing ends 3 residues short of the CDR3 end; the germline J gene provides the rest. This chain connects TRBV4-1 to TRBJ2-3, with 9 bases lining up with TRBD1. The germline V gene encodes CDR1 MGHRA and CDR2 YSYEKL. The CDR3 totals 17 residues. V shed 2 bases and J 4 bases; nucleotides not matched to a gene: 10. Incomplete CDR3 DNA: TGCGCCAGCAGCCAATTCCCCCCGGGACAGGGATCAGATACG. Translated, it gives CASSQFPPGQGSDT. From start to end, the CDR3 is CASSQFPPGQGSDTQYF.

Comments on this clone: The read finishes 3 residues shy of the CDR3 end, and the germline J gene is used to complete it. The chain has TRBV18 and TRBJ1-5, with 9 bases identical to TRBD1. CDR3 length equals 16 residues. CDR1 is KGHSH and CDR2 is LQKENI in the germline V gene. J was trimmed by 6 bases and V by 6 bases; bases with no gene match: 12. The CDR3 loop reads CASSPGQGNVGQPQHF. The sequenced CDR3 bases are TGTGCCAGCTCCCCGGGACAGGGAAATGTGGGTCAGCCC.

A remark on this clone: Read coverage stops 3 residues before the CDR3 terminus; the germline J gene supplies the remainder. The rearrangement links TRBV7-8 to TRBJ2-6; D gene ambiguous. Trimming removed 5 bases from V and 2 bases from J, with 7 bases in between. Looked up from germline, CDR1 is SGHVS and CDR2 is FQNEAQ. The CDR3 extends over 14 amino acids. The covered CDR3 bases are TGTGCCAGCAGCCCCCATCCTGGGGCCAACGTC. This sequence encodes CASSPHPGANV. The whole CDR3 reads CASSPHPGANVLTF. Looking up the rest from reference TRBV7-8 and TRBJ2-6 gives the full variable domain: GAGVSQSPRYKVAKRGQDVALRCDPISGHVSLFWYQQALGQGPEFLTYFQNEAQLDKSGLPSDRFFAERPEGSVSTLKIQRTQQEDSAVYLCASSPHPGANVLTFGAGSRLTVL.

Comments on this clone: From the germline J gene comes the end of the CDR3, since the read stops 3 residues before it. The V gene is TRBV5-6, the J gene TRBJ1-2; 9 nucleotides agree with TRBD1. This CDR3 contains 13 residues. CDR1 and CDR2 (germline): SGHDT, YYEEEE. The CDR3 loop reads CASSWRTGEGYTF. CDR3 DNA, as far as it was read: TGTGCCAGCAGCTGGCGGACAGGGGAGGGC.

With regard to this clone: The read falls 3 residues short of the CDR3 end, and the missing part is taken from the germline J gene. The rearrangement joins TRBV6-2 or TRBV6-3 to TRBJ2-7; D is ambiguous. The CDR3 consists of 12 residues. CDR1 is MNHEY and CDR2 is SVGEGT in the germline V gene. Deletions cut 6 bases from V and 6 bases from J, with 12 bases between. This chain's CDR3 is CASRALYSEQYF. The sequenced part of the CDR3 DNA is TGTGCCAGCAGGGCCCTTTACAGCGAG.

For this clone: The sequence runs out 3 residues before the end of the CDR3; the remainder is reconstructed from the germline J gene. The genes are TRBV10-3 and TRBJ2-3; 7 nucleotides agree with TRBD2. The CDR3 runs 15 residues. In germline, CDR1 is ENHRY, CDR2 SYGVKD. The CDR3: CAISESSGAGQPQYF. The covered CDR3 bases are TGTGCCATCAGTGAGTCGAGCGGGGCTGGTCAGCCG.

On this clone: The CDR3 is cut off 3 residues early in the read; its end comes from the germline J gene. The V gene is TRBV19, the J gene TRBJ1-1; maybe TRBD1 (6 bases). This CDR3 comprises 14 residues. Germline assignment: CDR1 LNHDA and CDR2 SQIVND (reference sequence). V was shortened by 6 bases and J by 4 bases, with 15 bases between the two germline ends. CDR3 DNA, as far as it was read: TGTGCCAGTAGGCAAACAGGGCTGGGCACTGAA. Translated, it gives CASRQTGLGTE. From start to end, the CDR3 is CASRQTGLGTEAFF.

In regard to this clone: The read terminates 3 residues ahead of where the CDR3 ends, so the germline J gene completes it. The chain recombines TRBV12-3 or TRBV12-4 with TRBJ2-1; D perhaps matches TRBD1 (6 bases). The CDR3 length is 16 residues. V was clipped by 5 bases and J by 7 bases, with 21 bases between them. The part of the CDR3 DNA that was read is TGTGCCAGCAGTCTCCAGGGGTATTCCCCTTCGAATGAG. Its translation is CASSLQGYSPSNE. The whole CDR3 sequence reads CASSLQGYSPSNEQFF.

Notes on this clone: The read finishes 3 residues shy of the CDR3 end, and the germline J gene is used to complete it. The V and J genes are TRBV19 and TRBJ1-1, with D possibly being TRBD1 (5 bases). Germline V gives CDR1 LNHDA, CDR2 SQIVND (reference sequence). V shed 4 bases and J shed 4 bases, with 13 bases lying between them. The CDR3 loop spans 14 amino acids. Partial CDR3 DNA: TGTGCCAGTAGTAAAACCGCGGGGCCCACTGAA. Amino acids: CASSKTAGPTE. The full CDR3 protein is CASSKTAGPTEAFF.

Remarks on this clone: The sequenced fragment ends 3 residues before the CDR3 boundary, so the rest is inferred from the germline J gene. This sequence joins TRBV20-1 and TRBJ2-5; tentative D call: TRBD1 (5 bases). Germline lookup yields CDR1 DFQATT and CDR2 SNEGSKA (reference sequence). This CDR3 has 15 amino acids. The V and J ends lost 2 bases and 2 bases respectively, with 15 bases between them. The chain's CDR3 is CSARPLQGTQETQYF. The CDR3 bases that were read are TGCAGTGCTAGACCGCTTCAGGGAACACAAGAGACC.

The CDR3 here is CASSPDRDDYTF. The sequenced CDR3 bases are TGTGCCAGCTCACCCGACAGAGATGAC. The V call is TRBV18, the J call TRBJ1-2; D is possibly TRBD1 (5 bases). The CDR3 end falls 3 residues outside the read, so it is completed with the germline J gene. Germline V lookup: CDR1 KGHSH, CDR2 LQKENI. The CDR3 contains 12 residues.

As regards this clone: Read coverage stops 3 residues before the CDR3 terminus; the germline J gene supplies the remainder. The chain couples TRBV5-1 to TRBJ2-5; maybe TRBD1 (5 bases). V was pared by 0 bases and J by 1 base, with 13 bases between. The CDR3 is 16 residues long. Germline V gene data show CDR1 as SGHRS and CDR2 as YFSETQ. CDR3 DNA (partial): TGCGCCAGCAGCTTGGGTCCTAGTGGGGCCCAAGAGACC. Its protein product is CASSLGPSGAQET. The entire CDR3 sequence reads CASSLGPSGAQETQYF.

As regards this clone: Coverage ceases 3 residues before the CDR3 finishes, and the germline J gene fills in the end. This chain connects TRBV19 to TRBJ1-1; D is perhaps TRBD1 (5 bases). Germline V gene sequence: CDR1 LNHDA, CDR2 SQIVND (reference sequence). V lost 6 bases and J 4 bases, leaving 18 bases between the germline ends. CDR3 length: 15 amino acids. CDR3 DNA (partial): TGTGCCAGTAGACCCTACCGGGGGGGGTTCACTGAA. This gives the protein CASRPYRGGFTE. The entire CDR3 reads CASRPYRGGFTEAFF.

Comments on this clone: With the read ending 3 residues before the CDR3 end, the germline J gene is used to fill in that end. This rearrangement joins TRBV18 to TRBJ2-2; tentatively, D is TRBD1 (5 bases). The CDR3 loop spans 13 amino acids. Germline V gene lookup returns CDR1 KGHSH and CDR2 LQKENI. V lost 2 bases and J 10 bases, leaving 11 bases between the germline ends. CDR3 bases read: TGTGCCAGCTCACCAGGGGCGGTCGAGGAG. Protein sequence: CASSPGAVEE. The full CDR3 sequence reads CASSPGAVEELFF.

With respect to this clone: The read gets to within 3 residues of the CDR3 end, and the germline J gene fills in the rest. Other DNA sequences in the same sample also yield this CDR3. This chain links TRBV6-1 with TRBJ1-2; D might be TRBD1 (6 bases). Germline lookup yields CDR1 MNHNS and CDR2 SASEGT. This CDR3 has 14 amino acids. Trimming took 0 bases from V and 5 from J, leaving 10 bases between them. The CDR3 loop reads CASSEAGGAYGYTF. Partial CDR3 DNA: TGTGCCAGCAGTGAAGCCGGGGGGGCATATGGC.

Details on this clone: The DNA ends 3 residues before the CDR3 does, and the rest of the CDR3 is filled in from the germline J gene. The rearrangement links TRBV29-1 to TRBJ1-2, with D possibly TRBD1 on 6 matching bases. This CDR3 has 12 amino acids. Trimming left V 7 bases short and J 1 base short, with 10 bases between. CDR1 is SQVTM, CDR2 ANQGSEA, per germline. CDR3 DNA, as far as it was read: TGCAGCGGCCTGGGACATAACTATGGC. It translates to CSGLGHNYG. The full-length CDR3 reads as CSGLGHNYGYTF.

As regards this clone: The DNA ends 3 residues before the CDR3 does, and the rest of the CDR3 is filled in from the germline J gene. The V gene is TRBV18, the J gene TRBJ2-7, with a possible D match to TRBD1 (6 bases). CDR3 size: 14 residues. V was clipped by 3 bases and J by 0 bases, with 9 bases between them. The V gene's germline CDR1 is KGHSH and CDR2 LQKENI. The CDR3 spells CASSPRDNSYEQYF. CDR3 DNA, as far as it was read: TGTGCCAGCTCACCGAGGGACAACTCCTACGAG.

On this clone: The read is 3 residues too short to cover the CDR3 end, so that end is filled in from the germline J gene. This rearrangement joins TRBV6-1 to TRBJ1-4, with a weak D call TRBD1 (6 bases). The CDR3 sequence is 15 residues long. From germline, CDR1 is MNHNS and CDR2 SASEGT. Incomplete CDR3 DNA: TGTGCCAGCAGTGCCCGGGACACTCTCAATTCACCA. This gives the protein CASSARDTLNSP. The CDR3, in full, reads CASSARDTLNSPLFF.

Remarks on this clone: The CDR3 end falls 3 residues outside the read, so it is completed with the germline J gene. This chain links TRBV29-1 with TRBJ1-2; D perhaps matches TRBD1 (6 bases). Deletions cut 6 bases from V and 6 bases from J, with 17 bases between. The germline gives CDR1 SQVTM, CDR2 ANQGSEA. The CDR3 totals 13 residues. This CDR3 is CSVRTQGSNGYTF. The part of the CDR3 DNA that was read is TGCAGCGTCCGAACACAGGGATCGAATGGC.

Concerning this clone itself: The read is 3 residues too short to cover the CDR3 end, so that end is filled in from the germline J gene. J is TRBJ2-2 and V is TRBV7-2; D is ambiguous. CDR1 is SGHTA, CDR2 FQGNSA, per germline. Deletions cut 1 base from V and 6 bases from J, with 9 bases between. This CDR3 spans 14 amino acids. CDR3 bases read: TGTGCCAGCAGCTTAGACAGAGTGTCCGGGGAG. Protein product: CASSLDRVSGE. The complete CDR3 reads CASSLDRVSGELFF.

In the case of this clone: An end of the junction differs from the germline gene, which may be a read error. The read halts 3 residues ahead of the CDR3 end, with the missing end drawn from the germline J gene. This chain uses TRBV4-2 with TRBJ2-2; 8 bases align to TRBD1. The CDR3 length is 15 residues. CDR1 LGHNA and CDR2 YNFKEQ come from the germline V gene. The CDR3 sequence is CASSSDRVNTGELFF. CDR3 bases read: TGCGCCAGCAGCTCGGACAGGGTGAACACCGGGGAG.

On this clone itself: Read sequence stops 3 residues before the CDR3 end, and the germline J gene provides the missing end. The same CDR3 arises from other DNA sequences in this sample as well. This chain connects TRBV2 to TRBJ2-7, with TRBD1 identical over 9 bases. The J segment lost 2 bases and the V segment lost 6 bases, leaving 8 bases of the junction unmatched. The CDR3 has 15 amino acids. Germline V lookup: CDR1 SNHLY, CDR2 FYNNEI. The CDR3 sequence: CASRAPGQGTYEQYF. CDR3 bases read: TGTGCCAGCAGAGCTCCGGGACAGGGAACCTACGAG.

About this clone itself: The read gets to within 3 residues of the CDR3 end, and the germline J gene fills in the rest. V usage is TRBV20-1 and J usage is TRBJ2-3; 9 bases agree with TRBD1. Germline V gene sequence: CDR1 DFQATT, CDR2 SNEGSKA (reference sequence). The CDR3 is 17 amino acids. J was trimmed by 4 bases and V by 1 base; bases with no gene match: 12. The CDR3 bases that were read are TGCAGTGCTAGAGCAGCCCTCGGGACAGGGCCCCCAGATACG. Residues: CSARAALGTGPPDT. The whole CDR3 protein reads CSARAALGTGPPDTQYF.